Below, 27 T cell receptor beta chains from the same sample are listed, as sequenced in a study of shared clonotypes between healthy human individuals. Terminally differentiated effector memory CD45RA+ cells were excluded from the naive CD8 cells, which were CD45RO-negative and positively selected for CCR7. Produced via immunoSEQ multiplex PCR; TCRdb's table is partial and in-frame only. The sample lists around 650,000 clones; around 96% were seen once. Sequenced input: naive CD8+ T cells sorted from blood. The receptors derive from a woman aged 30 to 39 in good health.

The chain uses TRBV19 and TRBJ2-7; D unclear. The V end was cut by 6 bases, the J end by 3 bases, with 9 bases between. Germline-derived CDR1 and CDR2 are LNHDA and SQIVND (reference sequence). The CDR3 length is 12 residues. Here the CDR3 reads CASSSKGYEQYF. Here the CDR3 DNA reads TGTGCCAGTAGCTCCAAGGGCTACGAGCAGTACTTC.

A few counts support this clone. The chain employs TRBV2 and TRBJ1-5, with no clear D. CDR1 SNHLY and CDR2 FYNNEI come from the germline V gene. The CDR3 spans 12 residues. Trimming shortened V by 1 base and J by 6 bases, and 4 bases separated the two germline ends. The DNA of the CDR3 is TGTGCCAGCAGTGAAGGTTCTCAGCCCCAGCATTTT. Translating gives CASSEGSQPQHF.

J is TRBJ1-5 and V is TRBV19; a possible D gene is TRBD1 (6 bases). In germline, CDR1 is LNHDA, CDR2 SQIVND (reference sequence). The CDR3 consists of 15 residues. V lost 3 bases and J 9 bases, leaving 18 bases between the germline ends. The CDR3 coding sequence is TGTGCCAGTAGTATGGGGACAAGCCTTGAGGGGCCCCAGCATTTT. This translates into CASSMGTSLEGPQHF.

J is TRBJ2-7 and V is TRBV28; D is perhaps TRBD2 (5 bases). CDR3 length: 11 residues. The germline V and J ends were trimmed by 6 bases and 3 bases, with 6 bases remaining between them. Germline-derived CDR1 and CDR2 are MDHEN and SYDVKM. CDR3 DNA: TGTGCCAGCAGCGACTACTACGAGCAGTACTTC. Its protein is CASSDYYEQYF.

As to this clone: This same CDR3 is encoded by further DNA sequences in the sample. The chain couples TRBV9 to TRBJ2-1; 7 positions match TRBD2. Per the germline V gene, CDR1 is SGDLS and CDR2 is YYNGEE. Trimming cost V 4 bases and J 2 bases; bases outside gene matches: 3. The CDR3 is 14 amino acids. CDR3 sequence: CASSTGGTYNEQFF. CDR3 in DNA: TGTGCCAGCAGCACGGGAGGTACCTACAATGAGCAGTTCTTC.

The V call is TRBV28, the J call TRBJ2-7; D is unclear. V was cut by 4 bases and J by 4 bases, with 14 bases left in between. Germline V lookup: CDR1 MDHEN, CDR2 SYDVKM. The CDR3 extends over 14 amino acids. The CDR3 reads CASSSPPRLYEQYF. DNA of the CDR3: TGTGCCAGCAGTTCCCCCCCCCGGTTGTACGAGCAGTACTTC. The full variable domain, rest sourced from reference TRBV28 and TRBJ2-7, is DVKVTQSSRYLVKRTGEKVFLECVQDMDHENMFWYRQDPGLGLRLIYFSYDVKMKEKGDIPEGYSVSREKKERFSLILESASTNQTSMYLCASSSPPRLYEQYFGPGTRLTVT.

The CDR3 here is CASVTAGGRETQYF. CDR3 in DNA: TGTGCCAGTGTCACAGCGGGAGGCCGGGAGACCCAGTACTTC. V and J are TRBV2 and TRBJ2-5, with TRBD2 matching over 9 bases. The CDR3 runs 14 residues. J was trimmed by 5 bases and V by 9 bases; bases with no gene match: 10. The germline gives CDR1 SNHLY, CDR2 FYNNEI.

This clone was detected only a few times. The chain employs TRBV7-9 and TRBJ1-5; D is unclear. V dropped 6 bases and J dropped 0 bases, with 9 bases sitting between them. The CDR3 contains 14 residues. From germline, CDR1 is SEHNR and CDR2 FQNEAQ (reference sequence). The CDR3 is CASSWENSNQPQHF. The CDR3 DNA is TGTGCCAGCAGTTGGGAGAATAGCAATCAGCCCCAGCATTTT.

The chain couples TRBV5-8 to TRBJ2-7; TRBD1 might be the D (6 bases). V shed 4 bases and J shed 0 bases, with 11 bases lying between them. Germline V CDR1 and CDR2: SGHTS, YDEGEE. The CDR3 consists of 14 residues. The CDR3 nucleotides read TGTGCCAGCAGCAGGACAGTAGACTCCTACGAGCAGTACTTC. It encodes CASSRTVDSYEQYF.

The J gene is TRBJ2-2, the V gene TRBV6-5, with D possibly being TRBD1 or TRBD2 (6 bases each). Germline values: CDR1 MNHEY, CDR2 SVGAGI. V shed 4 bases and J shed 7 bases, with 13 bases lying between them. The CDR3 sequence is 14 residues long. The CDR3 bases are TGTGCCAGCAGTTTGACAGGAGGGGTCGGGGAGCTGTTTTTT. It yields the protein CASSLTGGVGELFF.

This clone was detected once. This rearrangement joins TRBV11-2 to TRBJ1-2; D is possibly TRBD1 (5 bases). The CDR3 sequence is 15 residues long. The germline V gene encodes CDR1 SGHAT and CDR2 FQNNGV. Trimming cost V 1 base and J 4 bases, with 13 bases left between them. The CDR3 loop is CASSLGRDSGYGYTF. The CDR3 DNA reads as TGTGCCAGCAGCTTAGGACGGGACTCGGGCTATGGCTACACCTTC.

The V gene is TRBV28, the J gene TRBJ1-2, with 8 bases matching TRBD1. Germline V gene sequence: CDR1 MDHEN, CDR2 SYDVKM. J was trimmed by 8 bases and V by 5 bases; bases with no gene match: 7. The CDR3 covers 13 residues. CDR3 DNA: TGTGCCAGCAGTCCTTCGACAGGGGCAGGCTACACCTTC. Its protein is CASSPSTGAGYTF.

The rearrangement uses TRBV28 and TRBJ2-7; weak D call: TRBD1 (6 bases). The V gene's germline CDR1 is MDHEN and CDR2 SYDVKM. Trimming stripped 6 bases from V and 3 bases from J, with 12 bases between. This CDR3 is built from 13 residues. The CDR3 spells CASSLGQDYEQYF. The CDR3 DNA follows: TGTGCCAGCAGCCTGGGACAAGACTACGAGCAGTACTTC.

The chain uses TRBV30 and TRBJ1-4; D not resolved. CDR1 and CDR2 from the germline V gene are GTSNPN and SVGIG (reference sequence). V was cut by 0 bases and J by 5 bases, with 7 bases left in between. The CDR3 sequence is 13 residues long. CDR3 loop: CAWSVQPNEKLFF. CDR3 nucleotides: TGTGCCTGGAGTGTACAACCGAATGAAAAACTGTTTTTT.

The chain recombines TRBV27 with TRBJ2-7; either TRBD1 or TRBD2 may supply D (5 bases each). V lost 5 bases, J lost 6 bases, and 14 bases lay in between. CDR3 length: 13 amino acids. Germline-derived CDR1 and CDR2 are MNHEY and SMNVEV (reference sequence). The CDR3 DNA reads TGTGCCAGCAGTCCGCCTGGGGGATCCGAGCAGTACTTC. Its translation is CASSPPGGSEQYF.

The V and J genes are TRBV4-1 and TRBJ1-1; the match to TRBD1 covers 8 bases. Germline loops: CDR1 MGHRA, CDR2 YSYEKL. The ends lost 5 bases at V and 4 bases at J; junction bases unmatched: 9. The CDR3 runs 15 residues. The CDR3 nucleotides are TGCGCCAGCAGCTTTAACCAGGGGGCCAGCACTGAAGCTTTCTTT. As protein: CASSFNQGASTEAFF.

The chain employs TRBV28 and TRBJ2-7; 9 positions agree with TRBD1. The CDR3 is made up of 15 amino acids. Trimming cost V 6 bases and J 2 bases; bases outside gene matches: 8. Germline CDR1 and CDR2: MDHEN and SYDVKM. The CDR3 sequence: CASRPLDRGAYEQYF. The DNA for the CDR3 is TGTGCCAGCAGACCTTTGGACAGGGGCGCCTACGAGCAGTACTTC.

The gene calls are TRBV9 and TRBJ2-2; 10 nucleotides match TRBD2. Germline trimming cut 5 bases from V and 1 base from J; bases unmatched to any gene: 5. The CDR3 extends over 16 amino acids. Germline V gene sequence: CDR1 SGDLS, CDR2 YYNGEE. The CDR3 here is CASSDTSGVNTGELFF. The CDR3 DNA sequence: TGTGCCAGCAGTGACACTAGCGGGGTGAACACCGGGGAGCTGTTTTTT. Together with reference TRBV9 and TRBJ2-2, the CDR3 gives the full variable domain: DSGVTQTPKHLITATGQRVTLRCSPRSGDLSVYWYQQSLDQGLQFLIQYYNGEERAKGNILERFSAQQFPDLHSELNLSSLELGDSALYFCASSDTSGVNTGELFFGEGSRLTVL.

CDR3 nucleotide sequence: TGTGCCAGCAGTTTACTCCTCACTACAACTACCGGGGAGCTGTTTTTT. Translated, it gives CASSLLLTTTTGELFF. The chain couples TRBV6-5 to TRBJ2-2; no clear D. CDR1 is MNHEY, CDR2 SVGAGI, per germline. CDR3 length: 16 residues. Between the trimmed V and J ends, which lost 4 bases and 5 bases, there was a span of 17 bases.

The DNA for the CDR3 is TGTGCCAGTAGTAGAGAGTCCTACAATGAGCAGTTCTTC. Residues: CASSRESYNEQFF. The chain joins TRBV19 to TRBJ2-1; D is unclear. The CDR3 contains 13 residues. CDR1 LNHDA and CDR2 SQIVND come from the germline V gene (reference sequence). V was clipped by 4 bases and J by 1 base, with 5 bases between them.

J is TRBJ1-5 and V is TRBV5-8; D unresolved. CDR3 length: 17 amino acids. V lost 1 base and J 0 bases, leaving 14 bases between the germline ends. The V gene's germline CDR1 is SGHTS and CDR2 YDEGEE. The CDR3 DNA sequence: TGTGCCAGCAGCTTGTACGTCCTCCTCTATAGCAATCAGCCCCAGCATTTT. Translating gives CASSLYVLLYSNQPQHF.

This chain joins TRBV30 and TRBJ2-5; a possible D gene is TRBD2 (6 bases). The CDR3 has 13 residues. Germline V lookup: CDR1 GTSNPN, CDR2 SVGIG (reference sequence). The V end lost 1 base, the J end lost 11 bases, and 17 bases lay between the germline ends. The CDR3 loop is CAWSDGTPKEQYF. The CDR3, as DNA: TGTGCCTGGAGTGACGGGACTCCCAAAGAGCAGTACTTC.

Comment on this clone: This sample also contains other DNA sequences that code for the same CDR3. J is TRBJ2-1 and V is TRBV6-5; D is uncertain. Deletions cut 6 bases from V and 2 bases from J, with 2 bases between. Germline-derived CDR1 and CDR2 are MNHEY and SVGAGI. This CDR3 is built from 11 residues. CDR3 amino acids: CASRTYNEQFF. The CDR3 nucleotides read TGTGCCAGCAGAACCTACAATGAGCAGTTCTTC.

The CDR3 DNA reads as TGTGCCAGTAGTATATCCCACCCGAATCAGCCCCAGCATTTT. It translates to CASSISHPNQPQHF. The rearrangement joins TRBV19 to TRBJ1-5; D remains unclear. CDR3 length: 14 residues. V dropped 2 bases and J dropped 4 bases, with 9 bases sitting between them. Germline-derived CDR1 and CDR2 are LNHDA and SQIVND (reference sequence).

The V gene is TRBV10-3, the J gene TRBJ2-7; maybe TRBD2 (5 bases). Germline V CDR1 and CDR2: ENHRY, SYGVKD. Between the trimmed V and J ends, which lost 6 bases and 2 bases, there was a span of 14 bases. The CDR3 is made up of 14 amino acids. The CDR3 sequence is CAISPSEAPYEQYF. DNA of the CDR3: TGTGCCATCAGCCCCTCGGAGGCCCCCTACGAGCAGTACTTC.

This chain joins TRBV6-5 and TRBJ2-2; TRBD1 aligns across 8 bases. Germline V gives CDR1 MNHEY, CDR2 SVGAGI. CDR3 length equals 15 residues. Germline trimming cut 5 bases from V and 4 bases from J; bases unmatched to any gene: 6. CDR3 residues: CASSGWDRSTGELFF. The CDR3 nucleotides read TGTGCCAGCAGTGGATGGGACAGGTCCACCGGGGAGCTGTTTTTT.

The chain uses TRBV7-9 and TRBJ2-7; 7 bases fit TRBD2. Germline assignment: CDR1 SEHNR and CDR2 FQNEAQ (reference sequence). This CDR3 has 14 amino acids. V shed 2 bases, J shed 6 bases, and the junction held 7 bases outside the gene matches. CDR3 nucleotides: TGTGCCAGCAGCTTAATGGCGGGAGAGGTCGAGCAGTACTTC. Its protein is CASSLMAGEVEQYF.